These 14 T cell receptor beta chains were all obtained from the same sample, sequenced in a study of vaccination effects on CD4 cells after COVID-19. With the ViraFEST assay, the study expanded antigen-specific CD4+ T cells using viral peptide pools, then sequenced them. Investigators separated out CD4+ T cells once less than 11 days of culture had passed. Sequenced by immunoSEQ multiplex PCR; TCRdb stores in-frame clones only, minus some. The sample has 70,000 to 95,000 clones, roughly four fifths seen once. No antigen has been identified for these receptors. The source material was CD4+ T cells from PBMCs cultured with HCoV-229E spike peptides, sampled before COVID-19 vaccination. The receptors were gathered from a human donor who received a COVID-19 vaccine.

This chain connects TRBV6-5 to TRBJ1-3; D not certain. The CDR3 spans 16 residues. Looked up from germline, CDR1 is MNHEY and CDR2 is SVGAGI. The V and J ends lost 0 bases and 1 base respectively, with 10 bases between them. CDR3 coding DNA: TGTGCCAGCAGTTACTCGAGGTCGCGATCTGGAAACACCATATATTTT. As protein: CASSYSRSRSGNTIYF.

This clone was detected only a few times. V and J are TRBV11-2 and TRBJ1-5; no definite D call. Trimming stripped 4 bases from V and 6 bases from J, with 10 bases between. The CDR3 has 13 amino acids. Looked up from germline, CDR1 is SGHAT and CDR2 is FQNNGV. CDR3 in amino acids: CASSSSAGQPQHF. In nucleotides, the CDR3 is TGTGCCAGCAGCTCGTCCGCGGGTCAGCCCCAGCATTTT.

A few counts support this clone. This sequence joins TRBV28 and TRBJ1-5, with D perhaps matching TRBD1 (5 bases). The V gene's germline CDR1 is MDHEN and CDR2 SYDVKM. The CDR3 contains 15 residues. Deletions cut 2 bases from V and 1 base from J, with 9 bases between. The CDR3 region has the DNA TGTGCCAGCAGTTTACTAGGGGAGAGCAATCAGCCCCAGCATTTT. Residues: CASSLLGESNQPQHF.

This chain connects TRBV12-3 or TRBV12-4 to TRBJ1-2; D is possibly TRBD1 (5 bases). This CDR3 contains 12 residues. Deletions cut 5 bases from V and 4 bases from J, with 8 bases between. The CDR3 DNA sequence: TGTGCCAGCAGTCCCCAGGGCTATGGCTACACCTTC. Translated, it gives CASSPQGYGYTF.

The chain has TRBV5-5 and TRBJ2-7, with TRBD1 as a possible D gene (5 bases). Between the trimmed V and J ends, which lost 2 bases and 2 bases, there was a span of 14 bases. The CDR3 contains 15 residues. Germline V gives CDR1 SGHKS, CDR2 YYEKEE (reference sequence). As DNA, the CDR3 is TGTGCCAGCAGCTTAACAGGCGCTACTACCTACGAGCAGTACGTC. The encoded protein is CASSLTGATTYEQYV.

The sample holds a few counts of this clone. J is TRBJ1-1 and V is TRBV6-6, with 8 bases fitting TRBD1. Germline V gives CDR1 MNHNY, CDR2 SVGAGI (reference sequence). The CDR3 extends over 14 amino acids. After removal of 4 bases from V and 4 bases from J, the junction contained 5 bases not matched to a gene. CDR3: CASSFGQGGTEAFF. As DNA, the CDR3 is TGTGCCAGCAGTTTTGGACAGGGCGGCACTGAAGCTTTCTTT.

The V call is TRBV7-2, the J call TRBJ1-2, with D possibly TRBD1 on 6 matching bases. The CDR3 is 13 residues long. Trimming removed 2 bases from V and 7 bases from J, with 11 bases in between. Germline V gene lookup returns CDR1 SGHTA and CDR2 FQGNSA. The CDR3 sequence is CASSLKGGSGYTF. CDR3 coding DNA: TGTGCCAGCAGCTTAAAGGGGGGGTCTGGCTACACCTTC.

This clone appeared a single time. V is TRBV28 and J is TRBJ1-2; 9 nucleotides agree with TRBD1. This CDR3 has 15 residues. The V and J ends lost 6 bases and 7 bases, in that order; junction bases with no gene match: 12. CDR1 and CDR2 from the germline V gene are MDHEN and SYDVKM. CDR3 sequence reads: CASSEAGTGRSGYTF. The CDR3 DNA is TGTGCCAGCAGCGAAGCCGGGACAGGGAGGTCTGGCTACACCTTC.

In DNA form, the CDR3 reads TGTGCCAGTAGTATCCTAAGGTTATCTGGCTACACCTTC. Amino acid sequence: CASSILRLSGYTF. V gene TRBV19 combines with J gene TRBJ1-2; no definite D call. The CDR3 has 13 amino acids. Germline CDR1 reads LNHDA; CDR2 reads SQIVND (reference sequence). V was clipped by 3 bases and J by 7 bases, with 12 bases between them.

The V and J genes are TRBV11-2 and TRBJ1-5, with 11 bases lining up with TRBD1. Germline loops: CDR1 SGHAT, CDR2 FQNNGV. This CDR3 is 16 amino acids long. J gave up 4 bases and V 5 bases, and 7 bases lay outside the gene matches. The CDR3 sequence is CASSLWTGGKNQPQHF. The CDR3 nucleotides read TGTGCCAGCAGCCTCTGGACAGGGGGCAAAAATCAGCCCCAGCATTTT. Together with reference TRBV11-2 and TRBJ1-5, the CDR3 gives the full variable domain: EAGVAQSPRYKIIEKRQSVAFWCNPISGHATLYWYQQILGQGPKLLIQFQNNGVVDDSQLPKDRFSAERLKGVDSTLKIQPAKLEDSAVYLCASSLWTGGKNQPQHFGDGTRLSIL.

This clone appeared a few times. The V call is TRBV7-3, the J call TRBJ1-1, with D unresolved. CDR1 is SGHTA and CDR2 is FQGTGA in the germline V gene. The V end was cut by 10 bases, the J end by 11 bases, with 11 bases between. There are 9 residues in the CDR3. The CDR3 loop is CATPGAAFF. Here the CDR3 DNA reads TGTGCCACTCCGGGCGCCGCTTTCTTT.

The chain has TRBV21-1 and TRBJ2-5; the D call of TRBD1 is as the table states it, not checked on the DNA. TRBV21-1 is an annotated pseudogene. CDR3 length: 14 residues. In nucleotides, the CDR3 is TGTGCCAGCAGCAAAGCGAGTACAGAAGAGACCCAGTACTTC. It encodes CASSKASTEETQYF.

The chain carries TRBV6-6 and TRBJ2-5, with D possibly TRBD1 on 6 matching bases. This CDR3 is 15 amino acids long. Germline V gene data show CDR1 as MNHNY and CDR2 as SVGAGI (reference sequence). Trimming took off 1 base at V and 3 bases at J, with 12 bases between the two ends. CDR3 sequence: CASSYYTGRKETQYF. The DNA for the CDR3 is TGTGCCAGCAGTTACTACACAGGGAGAAAAGAGACCCAGTACTTC.

The V and J genes are TRBV12-3 or TRBV12-4 and TRBJ1-2, with unresolved D. This CDR3 has 11 amino acids. The germline V and J ends were trimmed by 3 bases and 7 bases, with 6 bases remaining between them. Here the CDR3 reads CASSLYPGYTF. For the CDR3, the DNA is TGTGCCAGCAGTTTGTACCCTGGCTACACCTTC.